The clone carrying this T cell receptor beta chain was detected a few times. TCRdb used MiXCR to reprocess the RT-PCR reads, holding one entry per CDR3 protein. This table holds about 500,000 distinct CDR3 sequences, 10% to 15% found once. These data come from a study of response to subunit inactivated influenza vaccine. The trim removed 5 bases at V and 8 bases at J, leaving 9 bases unmatched. CDR3 length: 14 amino acids. Germline assignment: CDR1 MDHEN and CDR2 SYDVKM. The TCR originated in a man aged 45 to 65 who received an inactivated influenza vaccine. V and J are TRBV28 and TRBJ1-2, with TRBD1 matching 9 bases. This specimen consisted of PBMCs from blood, obtained 40 to 50 days after vaccination. The CDR3 DNA follows: TGTGCCAGCAGTAACAGGGGGCGCTACTTGGGCTACACCTTC. It yields the protein CASSNRGRYLGYTF.